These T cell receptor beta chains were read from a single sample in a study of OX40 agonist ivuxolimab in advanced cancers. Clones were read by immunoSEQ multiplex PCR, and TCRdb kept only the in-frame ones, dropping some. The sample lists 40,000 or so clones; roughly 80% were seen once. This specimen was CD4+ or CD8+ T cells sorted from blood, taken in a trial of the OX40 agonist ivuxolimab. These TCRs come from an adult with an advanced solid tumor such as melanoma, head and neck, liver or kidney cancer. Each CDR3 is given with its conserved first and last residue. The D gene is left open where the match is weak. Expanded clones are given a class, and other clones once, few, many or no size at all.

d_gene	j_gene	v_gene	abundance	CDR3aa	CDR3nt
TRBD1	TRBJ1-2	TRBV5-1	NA	CASSLGDRAYGYTF	TGCGCCAGCAGCTTGGGGGACAGAGCCTATGGCTACACCTTC
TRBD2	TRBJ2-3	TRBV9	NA	CASSTSGVADTQYF	TGTGCCAGCAGCACTAGCGGGGTAGCAGATACGCAGTATTTT
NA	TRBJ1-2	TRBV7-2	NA	CASSPASGGGRGYTF	TGTGCCAGCAGCCCCGCGTCGGGGGGCGGTCGGGGCTACACCTTC
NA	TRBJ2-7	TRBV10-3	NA	CAISEQTGYEQYF	TGTGCCATCAGTGAGCAGACCGGATACGAGCAGTACTTC
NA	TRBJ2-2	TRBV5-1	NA	CASSLADGNTGELFF	TGCGCCAGCAGCTTGGCCGACGGGAACACCGGGGAGCTGTTTTTT
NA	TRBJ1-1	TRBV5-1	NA	CASSLGQMNTEAFF	TGCGCCAGCAGCTTGGGACAGATGAACACTGAAGCTTTCTTT
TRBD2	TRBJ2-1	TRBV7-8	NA	CASSPTSGAYNEQFF	TGTGCCAGCAGTCCCACTAGCGGGGCTTACAATGAGCAGTTCTTC
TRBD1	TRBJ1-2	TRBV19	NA	CASRPTGTGGGGYGYTF	TGTGCCAGTAGACCAACCGGGACAGGGGGTGGTGGCTATGGCTACACCTTC
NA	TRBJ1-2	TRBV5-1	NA	CASSTLQVGDGYTF	TGCGCCAGCAGCACGCTGCAAGTCGGGGATGGCTACACCTTC
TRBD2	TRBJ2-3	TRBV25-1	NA	CASSKLAGAYQADTQYF	TGTGCCAGCAGTAAACTAGCGGGGGCCTATCAGGCCGATACGCAGTATTTT
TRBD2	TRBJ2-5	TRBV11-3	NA	CASSLGVIAGLQETQYF	TGTGCCAGCAGCTTAGGAGTTATAGCGGGACTACAAGAGACCCAGTACTTC
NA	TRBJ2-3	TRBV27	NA	CASSLLGGTDTQYF	TGTGCCAGCAGTTTATTGGGGGGCACAGATACGCAGTATTTT
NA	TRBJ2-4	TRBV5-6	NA	CASSPGVGGVAKNIQYF	TGTGCCAGCAGCCCGGGGGTAGGAGGTGTAGCCAAAAACATTCAGTACTTC
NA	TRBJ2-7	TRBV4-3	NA	CASSPGGRGYEQYF	TGCGCCAGCAGCCCTGGGGGCAGGGGCTACGAGCAGTACTTC
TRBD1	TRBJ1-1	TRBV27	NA	CASSLFWTGDTEAFF	TGTGCCAGCAGTTTATTTTGGACAGGGGATACTGAAGCTTTCTTT
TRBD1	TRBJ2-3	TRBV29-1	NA	CSVDRGEADTQYF	TGCAGCGTCGACAGGGGCGAGGCAGATACGCAGTATTTT
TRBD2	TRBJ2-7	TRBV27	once	CASSPLSGLAGGVYEQYF	TGTGCCAGCAGCCCCCTCTCGGGGTTAGCGGGAGGGGTATACGAGCAGTACTTC